This entry lists 16 T cell receptor beta chains sequenced from one sample in a study of blood T cell repertoires in COVID-19 (dated by TCRdb to between 2020 and 2021). Library construction relied on the immunoSEQ multiplex PCR assay. TCRdb's version of the immuneACCESS table is confined to in-frame rearrangements and falls short of the full clone set. An unresolved V gene accounts for under half of the shortfall where checked; the remainder is of unknown origin. Present in this sample are under 300,000 clones, about 89% of which were seen just once. The top ten constitute about 1.9% of the sample. Sequenced input: PBMCs or T cells enriched from blood (not recorded which). These receptors came from a woman younger than 35 who had recovered from COVID-19.

This clone has at least ten counts. V and J are TRBV4-2 and TRBJ2-7; the D gene is possibly TRBD2 (6 bases). With 1 base removed from V and 0 bases from J, the gap between germline ends came to 13 bases. This CDR3 is built from 16 residues. Germline-derived CDR1 and CDR2 are LGHNA and YNFKEQ. The CDR3 is CASSQGPAGSSYEQYF. CDR3 nucleotides: TGTGCCAGCAGCCAAGGACCGGCGGGAAGCTCCTACGAGCAGTACTTC.

The chain carries TRBV5-1 and TRBJ2-3; 7 nucleotides agree with TRBD1. The trim removed 4 bases at V and 2 bases at J, leaving 7 bases unmatched. Germline CDR1 SGHRS, CDR2 YFSETQ. The CDR3 consists of 15 residues. The CDR3, as DNA: TGCGCCAGCAGCGGGGGACAGCCATTCACAGATACGCAGTATTTT. Protein: CASSGGQPFTDTQYF.

The chain has TRBV13 and TRBJ1-4; TRBD1 aligns across 8 bases. V shed 5 bases, J shed 8 bases, and the junction held 13 bases outside the gene matches. The CDR3 consists of 16 residues. Germline V gives CDR1 PRHDT, CDR2 FYEKMQ (reference sequence). DNA of the CDR3: TGTGCCAGCAGCGCCCTCCGACAGGGGCGAACGGAAAAACTGTTTTTT. Translation gives CASSALRQGRTEKLFF.

V is TRBV7-9 and J is TRBJ2-4; TRBD2 aligns across 14 bases. The germline CDR1 and CDR2 sequences are SEHNR and FQNEAQ (reference sequence). This CDR3 spans 16 amino acids. The junction had 8 bases not matched to a gene; V was cut back by 4 bases and J by 9 bases. The CDR3 region has the DNA TGTGCCAGCAGCTCCGGGACTAGCGGGAGTTCTGGCATTCAGTACTTC. Translated, it gives CASSSGTSGSSGIQYF. Looking up the rest from reference TRBV7-9 and TRBJ2-4 gives the full variable domain: DTGVSQNPRHKITKRGQNVTFRCDPISEHNRLYWYRQTLGQGPEFLTYFQNEAQLEKSRLLSDRFSAERPKGSFSTLEIQRTEQGDSAMYLCASSSGTSGSSGIQYFGAGTRLSVL.

V is TRBV29-1 and J is TRBJ1-1, with D possibly TRBD1 on 6 matching bases. V lost 6 bases and J 4 bases, leaving 9 bases between the germline ends. The CDR3 sequence is 11 residues long. Looked up from germline, CDR1 is SQVTM and CDR2 is ANQGSEA. CDR3 nucleotide sequence: TGCAGCGTCTTAGGGGGCACTGAAGCTTTCTTT. Its protein product is CSVLGGTEAFF.

This sequence joins TRBV7-9 and TRBJ2-3, with TRBD2 matching 7 bases. In germline, CDR1 is SEHNR, CDR2 FQNEAQ (reference sequence). Germline trimming cut 5 bases from V and 10 bases from J; bases unmatched to any gene: 15. CDR3 length: 15 residues. CDR3 protein: CASSPMAGARPAQYF. CDR3 nucleotides: TGTGCCAGCAGCCCTATGGCGGGAGCGCGTCCAGCGCAGTATTTT.

For this clone: One end of the junction fails to match germline, which may point to a read error. CDR3 loop: CASSPGAVNEELFF. DNA of the CDR3: TGTGCCAGCTCACCAGGGGCGGTTAATGAAGAACTGTTTTTT. The chain couples TRBV18 to TRBJ1-4, with a possible D match to TRBD1 (5 bases). The germline V gene has CDR1 KGHSH and CDR2 LQKENI. This CDR3 comprises 14 residues.

The chain links TRBV7-2 to TRBJ1-5; unclear D gene. This CDR3 region has 15 residues. The germline V gene has CDR1 SGHTA and CDR2 FQGNSA. Trimming cost V 2 bases and J 7 bases, with 15 bases left between them. CDR3 protein: CASSLIQMPGQPQHF. The CDR3 bases are TGTGCCAGCAGCTTAATCCAGATGCCTGGCCAGCCCCAGCATTTT.

The chain is built from TRBV19 and TRBJ2-5; the D is unclear. Trimming pared 3 bases from V and 2 bases from J, leaving 10 bases between. The CDR3 consists of 14 residues. CDR1 is LNHDA, CDR2 SQIVND, per germline (reference sequence). CDR3 in amino acids: CASSINPRQETQYF. The CDR3 DNA sequence: TGTGCCAGTAGTATTAATCCGCGTCAAGAGACCCAGTACTTC.

This chain links TRBV19 with TRBJ1-3; no firm D call. CDR1 LNHDA and CDR2 SQIVND come from the germline V gene (reference sequence). The CDR3 contains 12 residues. The germline V and J ends were trimmed by 8 bases and 2 bases, with 7 bases remaining between them. This CDR3 is CASQDTGNTIYF. The CDR3 DNA follows: TGTGCCAGTCAGGATACTGGAAACACCATATATTTT.

The table lists this clone with a count of one. The chain joins TRBV5-1 to TRBJ2-3; 8 positions match TRBD1. Germline V lookup: CDR1 SGHRS, CDR2 YFSETQ. J was trimmed by 0 bases and V by 2 bases; bases with no gene match: 8. The CDR3 contains 17 residues. The DNA for the CDR3 is TGCGCCAGCAGCTTCGGACAGGGCGGGTTGAGCACAGATACGCAGTATTTT. Protein: CASSFGQGGLSTDTQYF.

V and J are TRBV3-1 (or the pseudogene TRBV3-2) and TRBJ2-5; TRBD2 aligns across 10 bases. With 5 bases clipped from V and 9 bases from J, the junction kept 12 bases outside the gene matches. Germline assignment: CDR1 LGHDT and CDR2 YNNKEL (reference sequence). The CDR3 extends over 15 amino acids. This CDR3 reads CASSYLAGAEGSQYF. CDR3 in DNA: TGTGCCAGCAGCTATCTAGCGGGGGCCGAGGGGTCCCAGTACTTC.

The genes are TRBV28 and TRBJ1-2; no definite D call. V shed 2 bases and J shed 4 bases, with 11 bases lying between them. This CDR3 spans 14 amino acids. Germline values: CDR1 MDHEN, CDR2 SYDVKM. The CDR3 sequence: CASSLGRVIYGYTF. CDR3 nucleotides: TGTGCCAGCAGTTTAGGTCGCGTCATCTATGGCTACACCTTC.

This rearrangement joins TRBV29-1 to TRBJ2-7; weak D call: TRBD2 (7 bases). Germline-derived CDR1 and CDR2 are SQVTM and ANQGSEA. This CDR3 has 13 residues. V lost 3 bases and J lost 2, with 11 bases in between. As DNA, the CDR3 is TGCAGCGTTGAGGGGGGGGCCACCTACGAGCAGTACTTC. Its translation is CSVEGGATYEQYF.

To note about this clone: Additional DNA sequences in this sample encode the identical CDR3. CDR3 amino acids: CASSFRGYGYTF. The CDR3 bases are TGTGCCAGCAGTTTCAGGGGGTATGGCTACACCTTC. J is TRBJ1-2 and V is TRBV28, with 7 bases fitting TRBD1. Unmatched junction bases numbered 0, after V lost 3 bases and J lost 5 bases. This CDR3 has 12 residues. The germline V gene has CDR1 MDHEN and CDR2 SYDVKM.

V and J are TRBV24-1 and TRBJ2-1; 11 nucleotides align to TRBD2. The V gene's germline CDR1 is KGHDR and CDR2 SFDVKD. The CDR3 is 16 amino acids. Germline trimming cut 4 bases from V and 4 bases from J; bases unmatched to any gene: 5. The CDR3 region has the DNA TGTGCCACCAGTGAGGAGACTAGCGGGGATTACAATGAGCAGTTCTTC. Translating it yields CATSEETSGDYNEQFF.